This passage covers 29 T cell receptor beta chains from one sample sequenced in a study of OX40 agonist ivuxolimab in advanced cancers. The repertoire was sequenced with immunoSEQ multiplex PCR; TCRdb's copy has only in-frame clones and lacks some. The sample consists of about 44,000 clones, around 80% of them appearing once. The input for sequencing was CD4+ or CD8+ T cells sorted from blood, taken in a trial of the OX40 agonist ivuxolimab. These receptors were obtained from an adult with an advanced solid tumor such as melanoma, head and neck, liver or kidney cancer.

This chain links TRBV7-6 with TRBJ2-7, with 13 positions matching TRBD2. The CDR3 is made up of 18 amino acids. After removal of 7 bases from V and 1 base from J, the junction contained 13 bases not matched to a gene. CDR1 is SGHVS, CDR2 FNYEAQ, per germline. CDR3 amino acids: CASTETLAGGLGSYEQYF. DNA for the CDR3: TGTGCCAGCACCGAAACACTAGCGGGAGGGCTAGGATCCTACGAGCAGTACTTC. The complete variable domain, with remaining parts taken from reference TRBV7-6 and TRBJ2-7, reads GAGVSQSPRYKVTKRGQDVALRCDPISGHVSLYWYRQALGQGPEFLTYFNYEAQQDKSGLPNDRFSAERPEGSISTLTIQRTEQRDSAMYRCASTETLAGGLGSYEQYFGPGTRLTVT.

The DNA for the CDR3 is TGTGCCATCAATTCCGGGACAGTCGGGACTGAAGCTTTCTTT. Amino acids: CAINSGTVGTEAFF. The chain recombines TRBV10-3 with TRBJ1-1, with 7 bases identical to TRBD1. CDR1 is ENHRY, CDR2 SYGVKD, per germline. The V segment lost 7 bases and the J segment 5 bases; nucleotides outside the gene matches: 10. The CDR3 runs to 14 residues.

This chain joins TRBV25-1 and TRBJ2-5; possible D gene TRBD1, 5 bases. CDR1 and CDR2 from the germline V gene are MGHDK and SYGVNS. The CDR3 covers 17 residues. The V gene lost 1 base and the J gene lost 0 bases, with 15 bases spanning the gap. The CDR3 DNA is TGTGCCAGCAGTGAATTGGAGTTGGGGCGTTACCAAGAGACCCAGTACTTC. Amino acids: CASSELELGRYQETQYF.

The chain is built from TRBV6-5 and TRBJ2-4; no definite D call. This CDR3 region has 14 residues. V was pared by 5 bases and J by 2 bases, with 10 bases between. The germline CDR1 and CDR2 sequences are MNHEY and SVGAGI. The CDR3 DNA is TGTGCCAGCAGTCGAAGCAGATCCAAAAACATTCAGTACTTC. The encoded protein is CASSRSRSKNIQYF.

This clone was observed a single time. The chain joins TRBV2 to TRBJ1-2, with 10 nucleotides matching TRBD1. The CDR3 is 15 amino acids. Germline loops: CDR1 SNHLY, CDR2 FYNNEI. Losses at the gene ends were 6 bases for V and 0 bases for J; bases not matched to a gene: 4. For the CDR3, the DNA is TGTGCCAGCAGGGATGGACAGGGGGCTAACTATGGCTACACCTTC. As protein: CASRDGQGANYGYTF.

The chain is built from TRBV5-1 and TRBJ2-1; TRBD2 agrees at 8 bases. The CDR3 extends over 16 amino acids. Trimming took 1 base from V and 8 from J; bases not matched to a gene: 11. CDR1 is SGHRS and CDR2 is YFSETQ in the germline V gene. The CDR3 nucleotides are TGCGCCAGCAGCTTGCGTAGTAGCGGGGACACAGATGAGCAGTTCTTC. Encoded protein: CASSLRSSGDTDEQFF.

This chain links TRBV10-3 with TRBJ2-5; D remains unclear. Germline CDR1 reads ENHRY; CDR2 reads SYGVKD. The V and J ends lost 2 bases and 4 bases respectively, with 8 bases between them. This CDR3 has 13 amino acids. CDR3 nucleotide sequence: TGTGCCATCAGTGAGAGTGGCGGAGAGACCCAGTACTTC. Translation gives CAISESGGETQYF.

In this sample, this clone turned up once. The V and J genes are TRBV7-9 and TRBJ2-7; TRBD2 might be the D (5 bases). This CDR3 is 15 amino acids long. Germline V gene lookup returns CDR1 SEHNR and CDR2 FQNEAQ (reference sequence). V was shortened by 2 bases and J by 3 bases, with 14 bases between the two germline ends. CDR3 sequence: CASSLLQRSLYEQYF. In DNA form, the CDR3 reads TGTGCCAGCAGCTTACTCCAGCGGAGCCTCTACGAGCAGTACTTC.

This clone is labeled medium-sized (0.01 to 0.1%). The rearrangement uses TRBV5-5 and TRBJ2-7; D is tentatively TRBD1 or TRBD2 (5 bases each). CDR1 is SGHKS, CDR2 YYEKEE, per germline (reference sequence). V was trimmed by 4 bases and J by 5 bases, leaving 28 bases between them. CDR3 length: 18 amino acids. This CDR3 is CASSLRLPGDPESHEQYF. The CDR3 DNA sequence: TGTGCCAGCAGCCTACGATTACCCGGGGACCCGGAATCCCACGAGCAGTACTTC.

V usage is TRBV4-2 and J usage is TRBJ2-2, with D possibly being TRBD2 (6 bases). The length of the CDR3 is 16 residues. Trimming shortened V by 7 bases and J by 5 bases, and 20 bases separated the two germline ends. In germline, CDR1 is LGHNA, CDR2 YNFKEQ. The CDR3 DNA sequence: TGTGCCAGCACCCCGACTCGGACGGAGGGAACCGGGGAGCTGTTTTTT. Translating it yields CASTPTRTEGTGELFF.

This clone has a single count. This rearrangement joins TRBV19 to TRBJ1-5; D might be TRBD1 (6 bases). Germline V lookup: CDR1 LNHDA, CDR2 SQIVND (reference sequence). V was clipped by 4 bases and J by 1 base, with 11 bases between them. This CDR3 has 15 amino acids. The CDR3 is CASSRGRQSNQPQHF. The CDR3 region has the DNA TGTGCCAGTAGTAGGGGGCGGCAGAGCAATCAGCCCCAGCATTTT.

V usage is TRBV6-5 and J usage is TRBJ2-3; perhaps TRBD2 as D (5 bases). CDR3 size: 12 residues. The germline gives CDR1 MNHEY, CDR2 SVGAGI. The CDR3 loop reads CAVGESTDTQYF. The CDR3 coding sequence is TGTGCGGTCGGGGAGTCGACAGATACGCAGTATTTT.

The rearrangement uses TRBV7-2 and TRBJ2-7, with 9 bases identical to TRBD2. V lost 1 base and J lost 4; bases outside the gene matches: 5. The germline V gene has CDR1 SGHTA and CDR2 FQGNSA. The CDR3 runs 15 residues. Here the CDR3 DNA reads TGTGCCAGCAGCTTAGGACTAGCGGAAGGATACGAGCAGTACTTC. Protein sequence: CASSLGLAEGYEQYF.

The chain recombines TRBV19 with TRBJ2-1; tentative D call: TRBD2 (5 bases). Germline V gene data show CDR1 as LNHDA and CDR2 as SQIVND (reference sequence). Trimming shortened V by 7 bases and J by 3 bases, and 13 bases separated the two germline ends. This CDR3 has 14 amino acids. The CDR3 DNA is TGTGCCAGTACACCGGGATTTGTCTACAATGAGCAGTTCTTC. Translation: CASTPGFVYNEQFF.

This rearrangement joins TRBV7-6 to TRBJ2-1; TRBD2 agrees at 9 bases. The CDR3 is made up of 14 amino acids. CDR1 and CDR2 (germline): SGHVS, FNYEAQ. V shed 6 bases, J shed 7 bases, and the junction held 7 bases outside the gene matches. The CDR3 loop is CASSYGGRGNEQFF. The CDR3 DNA reads TGTGCCAGCAGTTACGGCGGGAGGGGGAATGAGCAGTTCTTC.

This clone was seen once. This chain links TRBV27 with TRBJ2-7; D not certain. V lost 4 bases and J 4 bases, leaving 5 bases between the germline ends. The CDR3 is 11 amino acids. Germline-derived CDR1 and CDR2 are MNHEY and SMNVEV (reference sequence). The CDR3: CASSYGYEQYF. In nucleotides, the CDR3 is TGTGCCAGCAGTTATGGTTACGAGCAGTACTTC.

This chain connects TRBV21-1 to TRBJ2-1; TRBD2 is the table's D call and was not checked against the DNA. TRBV21-1 is classified as a pseudogene. The CDR3 sequence is 15 residues long. The CDR3 nucleotides read TGTGCCAGCAACGAACTAGCGGGAGGGGCAAATGAGCAGTTCTTC. Translating it yields CASNELAGGANEQFF.

The CDR3 DNA reads TGTGCCAGTCGTACAGGGCCCCACACTGAAGCTTTCTTT. Translated, it gives CASRTGPHTEAFF. This chain uses TRBV6-5 with TRBJ1-1; possible D gene TRBD1, 6 bases. Trimming took off 9 bases at V and 3 bases at J, with 14 bases between the two ends. Germline values: CDR1 MNHEY, CDR2 SVGAGI. The CDR3 spans 13 residues.

The gene calls are TRBV7-6 and TRBJ2-3; TRBD1 or TRBD2 may be the D gene (5 bases each). Trimming cost V 7 bases and J 1 base, with 30 bases left between them. This CDR3 spans 20 amino acids. Germline CDR1 and CDR2: SGHVS and FNYEAQ. The chain's CDR3 is CASTPGSGGWTYSRTDTQYF. CDR3 nucleotides: TGTGCCAGCACCCCTGGGTCCGGCGGGTGGACATATTCTCGCACAGATACGCAGTATTTT.

J is TRBJ2-7 and V is TRBV4-1, with 8 bases aligning to TRBD2. This CDR3 has 15 amino acids. Germline CDR1 and CDR2: MGHRA and YSYEKL. V dropped 0 bases and J dropped 4; count of bases not matched to a gene: 5. The CDR3 reads CASSQEGTSRYEQYF. The CDR3 bases are TGCGCCAGCAGCCAAGAGGGGACTAGTCGGTACGAGCAGTACTTC.

The chain carries TRBV27 and TRBJ1-5; maybe TRBD1 (6 bases). The length of the CDR3 is 15 residues. Trimming shortened V by 5 bases and J by 5 bases, and 16 bases separated the two germline ends. CDR1 MNHEY and CDR2 SMNVEV come from the germline V gene (reference sequence). CDR3 region: CASSKFRGADQPQHF. CDR3 sequence (DNA): TGTGCCAGCAGTAAATTCAGGGGTGCGGATCAGCCCCAGCATTTT.

In this sample, this clone turned up once. The V and J genes are TRBV5-1 and TRBJ2-4, with 7 bases that match TRBD1. This CDR3 has 15 residues. Germline CDR1 SGHRS, CDR2 YFSETQ. The V gene end was trimmed by 3 bases and the J gene end by 12 bases; junction bases not matched to a gene: 15. The CDR3 here is CASSSATGEQQAQYF. The CDR3 DNA reads as TGCGCCAGCAGCTCCGCAACAGGGGAACAACAAGCTCAGTACTTC.

This clone was observed once. The chain carries TRBV11-2 and TRBJ1-5; D may be TRBD1 (5 bases). Germline CDR1 is SGHAT and CDR2 is FQNNGV. V was trimmed by 5 bases and J by 1 base, leaving 12 bases between them. This CDR3 comprises 15 residues. The chain's CDR3 is CASSPGAASNQPQHF. The CDR3 nucleotides read TGTGCCAGCAGCCCCGGGGCCGCGAGCAATCAGCCCCAGCATTTT. Complete variable domain (other parts from reference TRBV11-2 and TRBJ1-5): EAGVAQSPRYKIIEKRQSVAFWCNPISGHATLYWYQQILGQGPKLLIQFQNNGVVDDSQLPKDRFSAERLKGVDSTLKIQPAKLEDSAVYLCASSPGAASNQPQHFGDGTRLSIL.

The V gene is TRBV27, the J gene TRBJ1-1; the D is unclear. V was trimmed by 5 bases and J by 2 bases, leaving 15 bases between them. The CDR3 is 15 residues long. CDR1 and CDR2 (germline): MNHEY, SMNVEV (reference sequence). The CDR3 is CASSPWGGVNTEAFF. For the CDR3, the DNA is TGTGCCAGCAGTCCATGGGGTGGGGTCAACACTGAAGCTTTCTTT.

V is TRBV29-1 and J is TRBJ2-5; 8 bases align to TRBD1. CDR1 is SQVTM, CDR2 ANQGSEA, per germline. The CDR3 sequence is 12 residues long. J gave up 5 bases and V 7 bases, and 6 bases lay outside the gene matches. CDR3 in amino acids: CSGGQGMETQYF. The CDR3 DNA reads TGCAGCGGCGGACAGGGTATGGAGACCCAGTACTTC.

This clone was seen a handful of times. The chain has TRBV9 and TRBJ1-2; D uncertain. CDR1 SGDLS and CDR2 YYNGEE come from the germline V gene. V was shortened by 3 bases and J by 7 bases, with 16 bases between the two germline ends. CDR3 size: 14 residues. The CDR3 is CASSGSLRVGGYTF. Written as DNA, the CDR3 is TGTGCCAGCAGCGGATCCCTTAGGGTCGGTGGCTACACCTTC.

The rearrangement uses TRBV7-8 and TRBJ2-3, with 12 bases identical to TRBD2. The length of the CDR3 is 18 residues. Germline trimming cut 0 bases from V and 8 bases from J; bases unmatched to any gene: 12. Germline lookup yields CDR1 SGHVS and CDR2 FQNEAQ. In DNA, the CDR3 is TGTGCCAGCAGCTTAGCGTCCCGACTAGCGGGAGCCCGTTCTACGCAGTATTTT. Amino acid sequence: CASSLASRLAGARSTQYF.

The chain employs TRBV10-3 and TRBJ2-1; D is unclear. Trimming took 6 bases from V and 8 from J, leaving 20 bases between them. CDR3 length: 15 residues. Germline CDR1 ENHRY, CDR2 SYGVKD. The DNA for the CDR3 is TGTGCCATCAGGGCGTCTTATGTCGTTTACGATGAGCAGTTCTTC. Translating it yields CAIRASYVVYDEQFF.

The chain is built from TRBV7-6 and TRBJ2-1, with D perhaps being TRBD1 or TRBD2 (5 bases each). The CDR3 runs 16 residues. Germline assignment: CDR1 SGHVS and CDR2 FNYEAQ. V gave up 1 base and J gave up 2 bases, with 12 bases separating them. DNA for the CDR3: TGTGCCAGCAGCTTAGTGGGTGGGGACGCCTACAATGAGCAGTTCTTC. This translates into CASSLVGGDAYNEQFF.